This T cell receptor (beta chain) was sequenced for a study of blood T cell repertoires in COVID-19. Measured with immunoSEQ multiplex PCR; TCRdb has only the in-frame clones, and not every one. The profile covers 150,000 or so clones, with about 89% appearing a single time and around 6.1% taken by the ten largest. Germline V gives CDR1 MDHEN, CDR2 SYDVKM. Trimming stripped 5 bases from V and 0 bases from J, with 12 bases between. CDR3 length: 15 amino acids. This clone was recorded only once. The sample taken for sequencing was peripheral blood. This rearrangement joins TRBV28 to TRBJ2-3; D ambiguous. The sequence was collected from a man at least 80 years old with acute or convalescent COVID-19. In nucleotides, the CDR3 is TGTGCCAGCAGTCGCCGACTCCTTAGCACAGATACGCAGTATTTT. As protein: CASSRRLLSTDTQYF.